This TCR beta chain was sequenced for a study of Ad26.COV2.S vaccination and SARS-CoV-2 variants. Whole-study context: As a participant in COV1001, the donor was in the Ad26.COV2.S trial arm. Each vaccinee took Ad26.COV2.S intramuscularly, once or twice 56 days apart. Overall study results and limits: Across vaccine and placebo recipients, the breadth of non-spike TCRs was similar.

Note on this clone: Antigen specificity is unknown.

The V segment lost 5 bases and the J segment 2 bases; nucleotides outside the gene matches: 5. Germline assignment: CDR1 SGHAT and CDR2 FQNNGV. This CDR3 comprises 15 residues. Treatment meaning: approximately 18 received Ad26.COV2.S at low or high dose, single or two shots; roughly five received placebo; per-sample allocation not given. Collection of the samples took place on day 63 after the first injection of vaccine or placebo. What was given as vaccine was an Ad26 vector encoding Wuhan-strain SARS-CoV-2 spike. Profiling relied on immunoSEQ multiplex PCR, and the TCRdb table lists in-frame clones only, not all of them. This repertoire shows about 500,000 clones, about 88% found once; its top ten account for approximately 1.7%.

The sequence was collected from a person aged 18 to 65 who received the Ad26.COV2.S COVID-19 vaccine or a placebo. The starting material was peripheral blood, obtained in a trial of Ad26.COV2.S vaccine versus placebo. This chain connects TRBV11-2 to TRBJ2-3; TRBD2 aligns across 9 bases. Here the CDR3 reads CASSLPSGATDTQYF. The CDR3 coding sequence is TGTGCCAGCAGCCTACCTAGCGGGGCCACAGATACGCAGTATTTT.